The 22 T cell receptor beta chains below all came from one sample that was sequenced in a study of T cells in Graves' hyperthyroidism and ophthalmopathy. Amplification of TCR beta CDR3 regions used RNA as the template. In the first-round RT-PCR of the TCR CDR3, the HTBI primer set was used. TCRdb redid the calling of the multiplex PCR reads with MiXCR, one entry per CDR3 protein. This sample has under 750,000 distinct CDR3 sequences, with around 20% found just once. The sample comprised blood. These receptors were obtained from a woman aged 50 to 60 with Graves' hyperthyroidism that later progressed to Graves' ophthalmopathy.

This clonotype showed up many times. V is TRBV12-3 or TRBV12-4 and J is TRBJ1-1; D is perhaps TRBD1 (6 bases). Trimming took off 4 bases at V and 4 bases at J, with 16 bases between the two ends. The CDR3 has 15 amino acids. The CDR3 DNA reads TGTGCCAGCAGTTCGAGGGGGGCGCGGACCACTGAAGCTTTCTTT. This gives the protein CASSSRGARTTEAFF.

J is TRBJ2-3 and V is TRBV13; D unresolved. There are 14 residues in the CDR3. Germline V gene sequence: CDR1 PRHDT, CDR2 FYEKMQ (reference sequence). V was shortened by 3 bases and J by 4 bases, with 11 bases between the two germline ends. The CDR3 nucleotides are TGTGCCAGCAGCTTGGGGTCCCAGTCAGATACGCAGTATTTT. Protein: CASSLGSQSDTQYF.

The chain recombines TRBV5-1 with TRBJ2-2, with no clear D. The V and J ends lost 0 bases and 2 bases respectively, with 11 bases between them. This CDR3 comprises 16 residues. CDR1 and CDR2 from the germline V gene are SGHRS and YFSETQ. The CDR3 DNA follows: TGCGCCAGCAGCTTGGTTCCCGGCTCAAACACCGGGGAGCTGTTTTTT. Translating gives CASSLVPGSNTGELFF.

This clonotype was seen at least ten times. CDR3 sequence reads: CASSWGQGSYEQYF. CDR3 in DNA: TGTGCCAGCAGTTGGGGACAGGGGTCCTACGAGCAGTACTTC. This chain joins TRBV6-1 and TRBJ2-7, with 10 bases that match TRBD1. Per the germline V gene, CDR1 is MNHNS and CDR2 is SASEGT. V lost 5 bases and J lost 1; bases outside the gene matches: 2. The CDR3 runs 14 residues.

The CDR3 loop is CASSIIDRGLGTGELFF. For the CDR3, the DNA is TGTGCCAGTAGTATCATCGACAGGGGGCTAGGCACCGGGGAGCTGTTTTTT. V and J are TRBV19 and TRBJ2-2; 10 nucleotides line up with TRBD1. The CDR3 contains 17 residues. V gave up 3 bases and J gave up 4 bases; unmatched junction bases: 8. Germline V lookup: CDR1 LNHDA, CDR2 SQIVND (reference sequence).

This clonotype was detected ten times or more. The chain uses TRBV6-6 and TRBJ1-2, with no clear D. The CDR3 loop spans 15 amino acids. CDR1 and CDR2 from the germline V gene are MNHNY and SVGAGI (reference sequence). V gave up 2 bases and J gave up 6 bases, with 16 bases separating them. CDR3 nucleotide sequence: TGTGCCAGCAGTTACGATGGCAGTCCAATCGATGGCTACACCTTC. As protein: CASSYDGSPIDGYTF.

There are a few counts of this clonotype. The V and J genes are TRBV11-1 and TRBJ1-5; 7 bases map to TRBD1. Germline V lookup: CDR1 SGHAT, CDR2 FQDESV (reference sequence). The CDR3 loop spans 16 amino acids. Trimming cost V 3 bases and J 0 bases; bases outside gene matches: 5. The CDR3 DNA reads as TGTGCCAGCAGCTTTGAAGGACAGGCTAGCAATCAGCCCCAGCATTTT. Translation: CASSFEGQASNQPQHF.

This clonotype was observed at least ten times. This chain joins TRBV6-5 and TRBJ2-7, with D possibly being TRBD1 or TRBD2 (5 bases each). V was cut by 1 base and J by 3 bases, with 16 bases left in between. The CDR3 has 16 residues. The V gene's germline CDR1 is MNHEY and CDR2 SVGAGI. CDR3 amino acids: CASSYFSGAKNYEQYF. In DNA, the CDR3 is TGTGCCAGCAGTTACTTCTCCGGGGCCAAGAACTACGAGCAGTACTTC.

J is TRBJ2-2 and V is TRBV27; 8 bases agree with TRBD2. The V segment lost 7 bases and the J segment 3 bases; nucleotides outside the gene matches: 4. The CDR3 runs to 14 residues. The V gene's germline CDR1 is MNHEY and CDR2 SMNVEV (reference sequence). The DNA of the CDR3 is TGTGCCAGCACGGGAGGGGCAGACACCGGGGAGCTGTTTTTT. It yields the protein CASTGGADTGELFF.

The chain carries TRBV11-2 and TRBJ1-3; 9 positions agree with TRBD1. The CDR3 sequence is 18 residues long. The germline CDR1 and CDR2 sequences are SGHAT and FQNNGV. Trimming removed 2 bases from V and 2 bases from J; junction bases left unmatched: 10. CDR3 region: CASSLYPLTGGPGNTIYF. In DNA form, the CDR3 reads TGTGCCAGCAGCTTATACCCTTTGACAGGGGGGCCTGGAAACACCATATATTTT. The full variable domain, rest sourced from reference TRBV11-2 and TRBJ1-3, is EAGVAQSPRYKIIEKRQSVAFWCNPISGHATLYWYQQILGQGPKLLIQFQNNGVVDDSQLPKDRFSAERLKGVDSTLKIQPAKLEDSAVYLCASSLYPLTGGPGNTIYFGEGSWLTVV.

The V and J genes are TRBV3-1 and TRBJ2-5; 10 nucleotides match TRBD2. V was clipped by 4 bases and J by 2 bases; unmatched bases: 10. The CDR3 is made up of 17 amino acids. Germline CDR1 LGHDT, CDR2 YNNKEL (reference sequence). The CDR3 region is CASSLASLAGAQETQYF. CDR3 coding DNA: TGTGCCAGCAGCCTCGCCAGCCTAGCGGGGGCTCAAGAGACCCAGTACTTC.

This clonotype was observed a few times. The rearrangement joins TRBV7-9 to TRBJ1-3, with D possibly TRBD1 on 5 matching bases. The CDR3 is 15 amino acids. Deletions cut 3 bases from V and 2 bases from J, with 11 bases between. CDR1 and CDR2 from the germline V gene are SEHNR and FQNEAQ (reference sequence). DNA for the CDR3: TGTGCCAGCAGCTTTGAGGGGATCCCTGGAAACACCATATATTTT. Protein product: CASSFEGIPGNTIYF. The complete variable domain, with remaining parts taken from reference TRBV7-9 and TRBJ1-3, reads DTGVSQNPRHKITKRGQNVTFRCDPISEHNRLYWYRQTLGQGPEFLTYFQNEAQLEKSRLLSDRFSAERPKGSFSTLEIQRTEQGDSAMYLCASSFEGIPGNTIYFGEGSWLTVV.

This clonotype was detected only a few times. The chain joins TRBV27 to TRBJ2-5, with 8 positions matching TRBD1. The CDR3 totals 15 residues. Losses at the gene ends were 3 bases for V and 5 bases for J; bases not matched to a gene: 8. Germline V gene lookup returns CDR1 MNHEY and CDR2 SMNVEV (reference sequence). The CDR3 nucleotides are TGTGCCAGCAGTTTTTATTCAGGGGGCGTTGAGACCCAGTACTTC. As protein: CASSFYSGGVETQYF.

The gene calls are TRBV4-1 and TRBJ2-3; 9 bases fit TRBD2. Germline CDR1 and CDR2: MGHRA and YSYEKL. J lost 2 bases, V lost 4 bases, and 7 bases had no gene match. The CDR3 consists of 16 residues. CDR3 amino acids: CASSPKRGAPTDTQYF. The CDR3 DNA reads TGCGCCAGCAGCCCCAAGCGGGGGGCTCCCACAGATACGCAGTATTTT.

About this clonotype: At one of its ends the junction is not consistent with the germline gene, which may arise from a read error. V usage is TRBV6-1 and J usage is TRBJ2-3; 7 positions agree with TRBD2. This CDR3 spans 16 amino acids. Germline V gene lookup returns CDR1 MNHNS and CDR2 SASEGT. The CDR3 region is CAISEPGLSNTDTQYF. CDR3 nucleotide sequence: TGTGCCATCAGTGAGCCGGGACTATCTAACACAGATACGCAGTATTTT.

The rearrangement joins TRBV12-5 to TRBJ2-2, with a weak D call TRBD1 (7 bases). The CDR3 loop spans 15 amino acids. Trimming removed 6 bases at V and 4 bases at J, with 15 bases between. Germline CDR1 LGHNT, CDR2 FRNRAP. In DNA, the CDR3 is TGTGCTAGTGGCCCAGGGGGGCCGGGCACCGGGGAGCTGTTTTTT. Protein product: CASGPGGPGTGELFF.

This clonotype turned up a few times. V gene TRBV7-3 combines with J gene TRBJ1-3; D is ambiguous. Germline CDR1 SGHTA, CDR2 FQGTGA. This CDR3 spans 14 amino acids. V was clipped by 1 base and J by 8 bases, with 12 bases between them. CDR3 sequence (DNA): TGTGCCAGCAGCTTAAGGTCTAAAGTGTACACCATATATTTT. Encoded protein: CASSLRSKVYTIYF.

This clonotype turned up a few times. This chain links TRBV27 with TRBJ2-2; D perhaps matches TRBD2 (6 bases). Germline V gene sequence: CDR1 MNHEY, CDR2 SMNVEV (reference sequence). V was pared by 6 bases and J by 6 bases, with 14 bases between. The CDR3 covers 14 residues. As DNA, the CDR3 is TGTGCCAGCAGCGACAGACTAGACGCCGGGGAGCTGTTTTTT. This translates into CASSDRLDAGELFF.

V and J are TRBV24-1 and TRBJ1-5, with D unclear. The V end lost 1 base, the J end lost 7 bases, and 10 bases lay between the germline ends. Germline V lookup: CDR1 KGHDR, CDR2 SFDVKD. This CDR3 comprises 14 residues. CDR3 residues: CATSDFSVNQPQHF. CDR3 bases: TGTGCCACCAGTGATTTCAGCGTGAACCAGCCCCAGCATTTT.

The table lists this clonotype with many counts. This rearrangement joins TRBV7-3 to TRBJ2-5; 7 bases match TRBD1. Germline CDR1 SGHTA, CDR2 FQGTGA. The CDR3 is 14 residues long. V lost 5 bases, J lost 5 bases, and 8 bases stayed unmatched. The CDR3 region has the DNA TGTGCCAGCAGCCCCCAGACAGGGTTTGAGACCCAGTACTTC. Translating gives CASSPQTGFETQYF.

This clonotype was seen a handful of times. The genes are TRBV3-1 and TRBJ2-1; 11 bases map to TRBD2. The CDR3 is made up of 19 amino acids. CDR1 is LGHDT, CDR2 YNNKEL, per germline (reference sequence). V dropped 6 bases and J dropped 1; count of bases not matched to a gene: 14. Here the CDR3 reads CASRSRASGGTASYNEQFF. CDR3 coding DNA: TGTGCCAGCAGATCTAGGGCTAGCGGGGGGACGGCGTCCTACAATGAGCAGTTCTTC.

The chain carries TRBV5-1 and TRBJ1-2; D call uncertain. The CDR3 length is 11 residues. V dropped 6 bases and J dropped 7 bases, with 10 bases sitting between them. The germline CDR1 and CDR2 sequences are SGHRS and YFSETQ. In DNA, the CDR3 is TGCGCCAGCAAGATAGACCGTGGCTACACCTTC. Translated: CASKIDRGYTF.